This T cell receptor beta chain stems from a study of shared clonotypes between healthy human individuals. Study as a whole: With ages of 18 to 49, the donors were two women and three men.

Study-level points and caveats: Sharing across four donors was highest in naive CD4 (around 5%) and lowest in memory CD8 (roughly 0.4%). Sampling covered blood only; tissue repertoires likely differ.

Each sample came from a Caucasian adult donor living in Nashville, Tennessee. The assay was immunoSEQ multiplex PCR, and TCRdb's table has in-frame clones only and misses some. Altogether about 2.4 million clones are present, more than 85% being singletons, with the ten largest covering 0.35% to 0.45%. For this clone: Its antigen is not known.

Germline V gene data show CDR1 as SQVTM and CDR2 as ANQGSEA. Between the trimmed V and J ends, which lost 5 bases and 6 bases, there was a span of 17 bases. This CDR3 is built from 14 residues. The sequenced material came from naive CD4+ T cells from PBMCs. Documented subset: CD45RA+ positively selected. The TCR originated in a man aged 18 to 29 in good health. Some clones in this sample may be carry-over from other donors' samples. This rearrangement joins TRBV29-1 to TRBJ2-1, with D possibly TRBD1 on 6 matching bases. For the CDR3, the DNA is TGCAGCGTTACCCGACAGGACCTTCGCAATGAGCAGTTCTTC. It translates to CSVTRQDLRNEQFF.